Shown below are 21 T cell receptor beta chains from a single sample sequenced in a study of radiation and T cells in renal cell carcinoma. Using immunoSEQ multiplex PCR, the repertoire was profiled, and TCRdb retains in-frame clones only, with some absent. The table has about 20,000 clones, roughly 80% seen once; the top ten hold around 40%. Time point specified: baseline pretreatment blood. This sample's treatment: 15 Gy SBRT to primary tumor, nephrectomy 4 weeks later. The sequenced sample was blood, obtained from a patient whose treatment included radiotherapy and nephrectomy. Receptors were obtained from a man in his 60s with renal cell carcinoma.

The chain is built from TRBV7-2 and TRBJ1-5; 7 positions match TRBD1. V trimming: 7 bases; J trimming: 9 bases; junction bases outside the gene matches: 6. Germline V lookup: CDR1 SGHTA, CDR2 FQGNSA. This CDR3 has 12 residues. The CDR3 sequence: CASKGAVGPQHF. CDR3 nucleotide sequence: TGTGCCAGCAAGGGGGCCGTCGGGCCCCAGCATTTT.

The rearrangement links TRBV15 to TRBJ1-1, with D uncertain. V was trimmed by 0 bases and J by 4 bases, leaving 21 bases between them. Germline lookup yields CDR1 LNHNV and CDR2 YYDKDF (reference sequence). The CDR3 covers 18 residues. CDR3 amino acids: CATSRDVPWPQKGTEAFF. Here the CDR3 DNA reads TGTGCCACCAGCAGAGATGTTCCATGGCCCCAGAAAGGCACTGAAGCTTTCTTT.

The rearrangement links TRBV30 to TRBJ1-2; D gene uncertain. The CDR3 spans 16 residues. The V end lost 5 bases, the J end lost 0 bases, and 19 bases lay between the germline ends. Germline CDR1 reads GTSNPN; CDR2 reads SVGIG (reference sequence). The CDR3 here is CAWDVILGTTNYGYTF. The CDR3 DNA reads TGTGCCTGGGATGTGATTTTGGGCACGACTAACTATGGCTACACCTTC.

The chain has TRBV5-1 and TRBJ2-3, with D perhaps TRBD1 (6 bases). From germline, CDR1 is SGHRS and CDR2 YFSETQ. This CDR3 contains 16 residues. V was cut by 0 bases and J by 2 bases, with 13 bases left in between. CDR3 bases: TGCGCCAGCAGCTTGGCCGGACAGCTCCACACAGATACGCAGTATTTT. It encodes CASSLAGQLHTDTQYF.

The V call is TRBV2, the J call TRBJ1-2; 8 nucleotides line up with TRBD1. Germline V gene lookup returns CDR1 SNHLY and CDR2 FYNNEI. J was trimmed by 3 bases and V by 4 bases; bases with no gene match: 4. This CDR3 is built from 14 residues. The CDR3 DNA reads as TGTGCCAGCAGTGCACAGGGGGTCTACTATGGCTACACCTTC. Translation gives CASSAQGVYYGYTF.

This clone came up a few times. This chain links TRBV5-1 with TRBJ1-4; D is undetermined. This CDR3 comprises 16 residues. V was cut by 4 bases and J by 0 bases, with 13 bases left in between. Germline-derived CDR1 and CDR2 are SGHRS and YFSETQ. The CDR3 DNA reads as TGCGCCAGCAGCCCAACGGACGGTGCAACTAATGAAAAACTGTTTTTT. It translates to CASSPTDGATNEKLFF.

There are a few counts of this clone. The chain combines TRBV18 with TRBJ1-1, with D hard to call. This CDR3 contains 15 residues. From germline, CDR1 is KGHSH and CDR2 LQKENI. Trimming shortened V by 4 bases and J by 4 bases, and 16 bases separated the two germline ends. The CDR3 DNA reads TGTGCCAGCTCACGAACGACATCGTCAGGCACTGAAGCTTTCTTT. This translates into CASSRTTSSGTEAFF.

This chain links TRBV10-3 with TRBJ2-7; 10 bases align to TRBD2. Trimming took 0 bases from V and 2 from J; bases not matched to a gene: 4. This CDR3 spans 16 amino acids. Germline lookup yields CDR1 ENHRY and CDR2 SYGVKD. CDR3 sequence (DNA): TGTGCCATCAGTGAGTCGAGGGGGACTAGCGCCTACGAGCAGTACTTC. Its translation: CAISESRGTSAYEQYF.

J is TRBJ2-7 and V is TRBV6-1; 8 positions agree with TRBD2. Trimming at V came to 4 bases and at J to 6 bases, leaving 5 bases not matched to a gene. Germline lookup yields CDR1 MNHNS and CDR2 SASEGT. The CDR3 loop spans 13 amino acids. CDR3 sequence reads: CASSAAGVREQYF. The CDR3 region has the DNA TGTGCCAGCAGTGCAGCGGGAGTCCGCGAGCAGTACTTC.

V usage is TRBV6-5 and J usage is TRBJ2-7; 7 bases map to TRBD1. This CDR3 is 16 amino acids long. The ends lost 2 bases at V and 0 bases at J; junction bases unmatched: 7. Germline CDR1 reads MNHEY; CDR2 reads SVGAGI. The DNA of the CDR3 is TGTGCCAGCAGTTACGGGGACAGAGATACCTCCTACGAGCAGTACTTC. This codes for CASSYGDRDTSYEQYF.

With respect to this clone: The sample contains more than one DNA sequence encoding this CDR3. The CDR3 here is CASSPLQGRTDTQYF. As DNA, the CDR3 is TGTGCCAGCTCACCGCTACAGGGACGCACAGATACGCAGTATTTT. The V gene is TRBV18, the J gene TRBJ2-3, with D possibly TRBD1 on 6 matching bases. Trimming left V 3 bases short and J 1 base short, with 11 bases between. The CDR3 contains 15 residues. Germline CDR1 and CDR2: KGHSH and LQKENI.

The chain employs TRBV5-1 and TRBJ2-5; tentatively, D is TRBD1 (5 bases). Trimming took off 2 bases at V and 3 bases at J, with 14 bases between the two ends. The CDR3 loop spans 15 amino acids. CDR1 is SGHRS and CDR2 is YFSETQ in the germline V gene. In DNA form, the CDR3 reads TGCGCCAGCAGCTTCAGGGATCGGCCAGAAGAGACCCAGTACTTC. Amino acid sequence: CASSFRDRPEETQYF.

In its sample, this clone was seen a few times. The V gene is TRBV7-9, the J gene TRBJ2-7; TRBD2 matches at 16 bases. The J segment lost 3 bases and the V segment lost 6 bases, leaving 14 bases of the junction unmatched. In germline, CDR1 is SEHNR, CDR2 FQNEAQ (reference sequence). This CDR3 has 19 amino acids. The CDR3 region is CASRQFPGLAGGPYYEQYF. The CDR3, as DNA: TGTGCCAGCAGACAATTTCCGGGACTAGCGGGAGGGCCGTACTACGAGCAGTACTTC.

The chain links TRBV9 to TRBJ1-1, with D possibly matching TRBD1 (5 bases). V lost 4 bases and J lost 6, with 13 bases in between. The V gene's germline CDR1 is SGDLS and CDR2 YYNGEE. The CDR3 has 13 amino acids. CDR3 sequence: CASSFRVGAEAFF. The CDR3, as DNA: TGTGCCAGCAGCTTCAGGGTGGGGGCTGAAGCTTTCTTT.

V gene TRBV6-1 combines with J gene TRBJ2-3; possibly TRBD1 for D (6 bases). CDR3 length equals 15 residues. V gave up 3 bases and J gave up 5 bases, with 15 bases separating them. Germline loops: CDR1 MNHNS, CDR2 SASEGT. CDR3 loop: CASSEGWVGGDTQYF. The DNA of the CDR3 is TGTGCCAGCAGTGAGGGCTGGGTAGGGGGAGATACGCAGTATTTT.

The CDR3 sequence: CASSPRGVNEQFF. CDR3 nucleotides: TGTGCCAGCAGTCCCCGGGGCGTCAATGAGCAGTTCTTC. The chain carries TRBV6-5 and TRBJ2-1; D is possibly TRBD1 or TRBD2 (5 bases each). CDR1 is MNHEY, CDR2 SVGAGI, per germline. CDR3 length: 13 amino acids. V gave up 5 bases and J gave up 6 bases, with 11 bases separating them.

The rearrangement joins TRBV4-2 to TRBJ2-7; the D is unclear. The length of the CDR3 is 14 residues. V was cut by 0 bases and J by 1 base, with 7 bases left in between. Germline assignment: CDR1 LGHNA and CDR2 YNFKEQ. The CDR3 nucleotides read TGTGCCAGCAGCCAAGATCGGGTGTCCTACGAGCAGTACTTC. Protein: CASSQDRVSYEQYF.

For the CDR3, the DNA is TGTGCCTGGAGTCCACGGCTTCTGGATACGCAGTATTTT. This encodes CAWSPRLLDTQYF. The chain joins TRBV30 to TRBJ2-3; D call uncertain. V was trimmed by 2 bases and J by 6 bases, leaving 12 bases between them. Germline V CDR1 and CDR2: GTSNPN, SVGIG (reference sequence). The CDR3 runs to 13 residues.

V and J are TRBV5-8 and TRBJ2-5; possible D gene TRBD2, 6 bases. The CDR3 is made up of 14 amino acids. V was trimmed by 6 bases and J by 3 bases, leaving 15 bases between them. CDR1 is SGHTS and CDR2 is YDEGEE in the germline V gene. DNA for the CDR3: TGTGCCAGCATGCGGGGATGGGAGGAAGAGACCCAGTACTTC. It yields the protein CASMRGWEEETQYF.

This rearrangement joins TRBV7-9 to TRBJ2-7; TRBD1 matches 10 bases. Germline CDR1 and CDR2: SEHNR and FQNEAQ (reference sequence). The CDR3 has 15 amino acids. V gave up 7 bases and J gave up 3 bases; unmatched junction bases: 9. Written as DNA, the CDR3 is TGTGCCAGCAACGACCGGGACAGGGGCAACTACGAGCAGTACTTC. Amino acids: CASNDRDRGNYEQYF. Based on the CDR3 plus reference TRBV7-9 and TRBJ2-7, the full variable domain is DTGVSQNPRHKITKRGQNVTFRCDPISEHNRLYWYRQTLGQGPEFLTYFQNEAQLEKSRLLSDRFSAERPKGSFSTLEIQRTEQGDSAMYLCASNDRDRGNYEQYFGPGTRLTVT.

The chain carries TRBV30 and TRBJ1-2, with 9 positions matching TRBD1. CDR1 and CDR2 (germline): GTSNPN, SVGIG (reference sequence). The CDR3 is 15 amino acids. V trimming: 1 base; J trimming: 8 bases; junction bases outside the gene matches: 11. CDR3 residues: CAWSEGPPDRGGYTF. The CDR3 DNA reads as TGTGCCTGGAGTGAGGGTCCCCCGGACAGGGGCGGCTACACCTTC.